The 18 T cell receptor beta chains given below trace back to one sample, sequenced in a study of CD8+ T cells in alopecia areata. Sequencing templates came from extracted RNA that was reverse transcribed into cDNA. Clones were sequenced by immunoSEQ multiplex PCR, and TCRdb holds only the in-frame ones, with some missing. The sample yields 100,000 to 150,000 clones, less than 50% seen once. The sequenced sample consisted of NKG2D-low CD8+ T cells sorted from blood. These receptors came from a human donor with alopecia areata.

This clone was detected a few times. The rearrangement links TRBV29-1 to TRBJ2-5; D remains unclear. The germline V gene encodes CDR1 SQVTM and CDR2 ANQGSEA. Trimming shortened V by 5 bases and J by 5 bases, and 18 bases separated the two germline ends. This CDR3 spans 14 amino acids. DNA of the CDR3: TGCAGCGTTTTCAACAGCCATCAAGTGGAGACCCAGTACTTC. As protein: CSVFNSHQVETQYF.

The rearrangement uses TRBV29-1 and TRBJ2-1; a possible D gene is TRBD1 (5 bases). This CDR3 spans 11 amino acids. Germline V gene lookup returns CDR1 SQVTM and CDR2 ANQGSEA. V shed 6 bases and J shed 7 bases, with 10 bases lying between them. CDR3 DNA sequence: TGCAGCGTGGCAGGGAATAATGAGCAGTTCTTC. This sequence encodes CSVAGNNEQFF.

This chain joins TRBV9 and TRBJ2-4, with 8 positions matching TRBD2. Trimming at V came to 3 bases and at J to 6 bases, leaving 2 bases not matched to a gene. CDR3 length: 13 residues. Germline V lookup: CDR1 SGDLS, CDR2 YYNGEE. The CDR3 bases are TGTGCCAGCAGCGCAACTAGCGGAAACATTCAGTACTTC. Protein sequence: CASSATSGNIQYF.

V is TRBV19 and J is TRBJ2-1, with 9 bases matching TRBD1. Trimming took 0 bases from V and 9 from J; bases not matched to a gene: 12. Germline V gene data show CDR1 as LNHDA and CDR2 as SQIVND (reference sequence). The CDR3 length is 17 residues. The CDR3 loop reads CASSIDQQGAGHGEQFF. In DNA, the CDR3 is TGTGCCAGTAGTATAGACCAACAGGGGGCCGGTCACGGTGAGCAGTTCTTC.

The chain is built from TRBV7-9 and TRBJ1-6; no clear D gene. This CDR3 is built from 12 residues. Trimming stripped 7 bases from V and 6 bases from J, with 7 bases between. Germline V gene data show CDR1 as SEHNR and CDR2 as FQNEAQ (reference sequence). The CDR3 sequence: CASTRVNSPLHF. CDR3 coding DNA: TGTGCCAGCACTCGGGTTAATTCACCCCTCCACTTT.

CDR3 sequence (DNA): TGTGCCTGGAGCAAAGGGACAACCTCAGAAGAGACCCAGTACTTC. This translates into CAWSKGTTSEETQYF. This chain uses TRBV30 with TRBJ2-5; a weak D match, TRBD1 (6 bases). V was cut by 3 bases and J by 3 bases, with 17 bases left in between. Per the germline V gene, CDR1 is GTSNPN and CDR2 is SVGIG (reference sequence). The CDR3 sequence is 15 residues long.

CDR3 nucleotide sequence: TGTGCCAGCAGTCCCTCTCTTAGCTCCTACAATGAGCAGTTCTTC. Translation: CASSPSLSSYNEQFF. This chain connects TRBV28 to TRBJ2-1; no reliable D call. This CDR3 comprises 15 residues. CDR1 MDHEN and CDR2 SYDVKM come from the germline V gene. V was clipped by 5 bases and J by 0 bases, with 11 bases between them.

The chain uses TRBV2 and TRBJ2-5, with a weak D call TRBD2 (5 bases). CDR1 is SNHLY and CDR2 is FYNNEI in the germline V gene. V was trimmed by 1 base and J by 2 bases, leaving 11 bases between them. The CDR3 has 15 amino acids. The CDR3 bases are TGTGCCAGCAGTGAAGGAGAGGCGGGTCAAGAGACCCAGTACTTC. Translation gives CASSEGEAGQETQYF.

The gene calls are TRBV28 and TRBJ2-7, with 7 bases that match TRBD2. Germline assignment: CDR1 MDHEN and CDR2 SYDVKM. With V trimmed by 6 bases and J by 6 bases, 11 bases remained unmatched. This CDR3 spans 14 amino acids. CDR3 nucleotide sequence: TGTGCCAGCAGATATCCTGGGGAGGGCGCCGAGCAGTACTTC. The encoded protein is CASRYPGEGAEQYF.

CDR3 sequence: CASGTDRDTEAFF. The CDR3 DNA reads as TGTGCTAGTGGTACCGACAGGGACACTGAAGCTTTCTTT. The J gene is TRBJ1-1, the V gene TRBV12-5, with TRBD1 identical over 7 bases. CDR3 length: 13 residues. Per germline, CDR1 LGHNT and CDR2 FRNRAP. The V segment lost 5 bases and the J segment 3 bases; nucleotides outside the gene matches: 3.

This sequence joins TRBV29-1 and TRBJ1-1, with D possibly matching TRBD1 (5 bases). CDR1 is SQVTM and CDR2 is ANQGSEA in the germline V gene. Trimming stripped 0 bases from V and 0 bases from J, with 11 bases between. The CDR3 contains 15 residues. The CDR3: CSVEDQGAMNTEAFF. The CDR3, as DNA: TGCAGCGTTGAAGATCAAGGGGCTATGAACACTGAAGCTTTCTTT.

The rearrangement uses TRBV27 and TRBJ2-3; 8 nucleotides agree with TRBD1. Germline-derived CDR1 and CDR2 are MNHEY and SMNVEV (reference sequence). The CDR3 spans 16 residues. V lost 3 bases to trimming and J lost 3 bases; unmatched junction nucleotides: 8. The CDR3 nucleotides read TGTGCCAGCAGTTTCCTGACAGGGGTTAAAACAGATACGCAGTATTTT. Its translation: CASSFLTGVKTDTQYF.

The chain has TRBV27 and TRBJ1-4, with 8 positions matching TRBD1. This CDR3 is 16 amino acids long. Unmatched junction bases numbered 7, after V lost 6 bases and J lost 1 base. Germline V lookup: CDR1 MNHEY, CDR2 SMNVEV (reference sequence). The CDR3 DNA reads TGTGCCAGCAGGGGCAGGGGGCGCTTAACTAATGAAAAACTGTTTTTT. Translated: CASRGRGRLTNEKLFF.

V is TRBV5-1 and J is TRBJ2-1; 14 bases align to TRBD2. The CDR3 loop spans 16 amino acids. The germline gives CDR1 SGHRS, CDR2 YFSETQ. The trim removed 4 bases at V and 8 bases at J, leaving 8 bases unmatched. CDR3 protein: CASSASGTSGGYEQFF. The CDR3 coding sequence is TGCGCCAGCAGCGCCTCCGGGACTAGCGGGGGCTATGAGCAGTTCTTC. Looking up the rest from reference TRBV5-1 and TRBJ2-1 gives the full variable domain: KAGVTQTPRYLIKTRGQQVTLSCSPISGHRSVSWYQQTPGQGLQFLFEYFSETQRNKGNFPGRFSGRQFSNSRSEMNVSTLELGDSALYLCASSASGTSGGYEQFFGPGTRLTVL.

This clone was recorded a few times. The chain links TRBV5-1 to TRBJ1-1; D ambiguous. Germline V gene sequence: CDR1 SGHRS, CDR2 YFSETQ. The CDR3 runs 14 residues. V lost 0 bases and J lost 1, with 7 bases in between. As DNA, the CDR3 is TGCGCCAGCAGCTTGGATCCGGAGAACACTGAAGCTTTCTTT. Residues: CASSLDPENTEAFF.

This chain links TRBV29-1 with TRBJ2-1; 9 bases align to TRBD2. Germline V gene lookup returns CDR1 SQVTM and CDR2 ANQGSEA. With 4 bases clipped from V and 9 bases from J, the junction kept 7 bases outside the gene matches. This CDR3 region has 13 residues. This CDR3 reads CSVATSGLGEQFF. The CDR3 DNA sequence: TGCAGCGTTGCTACTAGCGGGTTGGGTGAGCAGTTCTTC.

The table lists this clone with a few counts. The genes are TRBV29-1 and TRBJ2-2; D may be TRBD1 or TRBD2 (6 bases each). Per the germline V gene, CDR1 is SQVTM and CDR2 is ANQGSEA. V was trimmed by 7 bases and J by 4 bases, leaving 16 bases between them. The CDR3 length is 14 residues. Written as DNA, the CDR3 is TGCAGCGCCCCGGGTGGGGGGCCCACCGGGGAGCTGTTTTTT. Its protein is CSAPGGGPTGELFF.

The V call is TRBV27, the J call TRBJ2-7; D ambiguous. The CDR3 totals 13 residues. Trimming took 5 bases from V and 2 from J, leaving 10 bases between them. Per the germline V gene, CDR1 is MNHEY and CDR2 is SMNVEV (reference sequence). The CDR3 DNA follows: TGTGCCAGCAGTCTGAACTATCCCTACGAGCAGTACTTC. Protein: CASSLNYPYEQYF.